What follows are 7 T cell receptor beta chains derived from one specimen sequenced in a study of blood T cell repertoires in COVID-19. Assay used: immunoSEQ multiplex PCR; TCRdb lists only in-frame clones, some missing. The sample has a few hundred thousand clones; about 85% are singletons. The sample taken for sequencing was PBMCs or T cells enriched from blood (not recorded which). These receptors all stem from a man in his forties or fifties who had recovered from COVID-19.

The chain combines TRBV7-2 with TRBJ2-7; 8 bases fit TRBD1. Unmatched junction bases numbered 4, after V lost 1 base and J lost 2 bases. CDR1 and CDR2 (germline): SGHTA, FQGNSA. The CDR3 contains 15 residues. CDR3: CASSLGTGFPYEQYF. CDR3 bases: TGTGCCAGCAGCTTAGGGACAGGGTTCCCCTACGAGCAGTACTTC.

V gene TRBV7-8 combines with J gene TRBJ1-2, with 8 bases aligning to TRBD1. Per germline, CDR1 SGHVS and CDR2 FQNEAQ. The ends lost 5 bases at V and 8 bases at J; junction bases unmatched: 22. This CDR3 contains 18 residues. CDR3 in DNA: TGTGCCAGCAGCCGACACCGGGACAGGCTTCCCGGCCTGTCAGGCTACACCTTC. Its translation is CASSRHRDRLPGLSGYTF.

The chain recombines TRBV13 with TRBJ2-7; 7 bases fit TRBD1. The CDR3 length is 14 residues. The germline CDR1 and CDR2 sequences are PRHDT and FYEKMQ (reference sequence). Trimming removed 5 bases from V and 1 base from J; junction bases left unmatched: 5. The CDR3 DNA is TGTGCCAGCAGCCCGAGGACAGGATCCTACGAGCAGTACTTC. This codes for CASSPRTGSYEQYF.

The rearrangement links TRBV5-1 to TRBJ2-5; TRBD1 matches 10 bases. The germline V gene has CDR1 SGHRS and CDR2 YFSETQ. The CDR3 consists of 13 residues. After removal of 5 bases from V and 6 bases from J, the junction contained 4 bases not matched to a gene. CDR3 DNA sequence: TGCGCCAGCAGACCGGGACAGGGGAAGACCCAGTACTTC. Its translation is CASRPGQGKTQYF.

In DNA, the CDR3 is TGTGCCAGCAGTTATAAGGCCCCGGGGGACGCTTTCTTT. Amino acids: CASSYKAPGDAFF. This sequence joins TRBV6-2 or TRBV6-3 and TRBJ1-1, with D possibly matching TRBD1 (5 bases). Trimming took off 3 bases at V and 11 bases at J, with 16 bases between the two ends. CDR3 length equals 13 residues. Looked up from germline, CDR1 is MNHEY and CDR2 is SVGEGT.

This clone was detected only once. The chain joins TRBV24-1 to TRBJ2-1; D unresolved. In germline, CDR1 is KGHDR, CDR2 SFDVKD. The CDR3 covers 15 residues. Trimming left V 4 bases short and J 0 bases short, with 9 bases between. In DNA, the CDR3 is TGTGCCACCAGTGAAGGAGCTCTCTCCTACAATGAGCAGTTCTTC. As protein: CATSEGALSYNEQFF.

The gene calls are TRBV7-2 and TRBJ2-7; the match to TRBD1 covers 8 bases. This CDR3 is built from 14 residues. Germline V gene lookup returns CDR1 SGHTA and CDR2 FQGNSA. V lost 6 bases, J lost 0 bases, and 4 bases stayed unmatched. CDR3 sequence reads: CASSTDRASYEQYF. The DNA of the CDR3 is TGTGCCAGCAGTACGGACAGGGCCTCCTACGAGCAGTACTTC.